This T cell receptor (beta chain) was sequenced during a study of T cell repertoires in cytomegalovirus infection. Study-wide context: Both a matching HLA type and CMV infection were indicated by public TCR beta signatures.

Germline CDR1 is MNHEY and CDR2 is SMNVEV (reference sequence). The CDR3 spans 15 residues. V was cut by 5 bases and J by 6 bases, with 19 bases left in between. General study findings and limits: The cumulative frequency of public TCR beta families identified carriers of CMV plus the relevant HLA. HLA-C-restricted, CMV-specific TCR beta clonotypes were dominant ex vivo.

TCRdb re-derived calls from the reads in MiXCR, one entry per CDR3 protein. The data show nearly 550,000 distinct CDR3 sequences, 15% to 20% seen once. This clonotype was detected only a few times. Its specificity is unknown. This chain links TRBV27 with TRBJ1-2, with D possibly matching TRBD1 (6 bases). Sequencing was done on a sample of CD8+ T cells from PBMCs. The receptor was derived from a human donor in good health (CMV status not recorded). Some clones in this sample may be carry-over from other donors' samples. The CDR3 spells CASSVRGWGRDGYTF. The CDR3 nucleotides are TGTGCCAGCAGTGTCAGGGGTTGGGGGCGAGATGGCTACACCTTC.